This T cell receptor beta chain emerged from a study of blood T cells in healthy people across ages. Study observations and caveats: A conclusive naive versus antigen-experienced comparison was prevented by the unsorted PBMCs.

A second about 7 to 11 cycle PCR used barcoded and J-beta primers. Each cDNA molecule received a tag from a template-switch adaptor that had 12 random nucleotides. One entry per CDR3 protein results from TCRdb running MiXCR on the 5' RACE reads. This sample has around 1,700,000 distinct CDR3 sequences; 28% occur once, and the top ten carry roughly 8%. Germline CDR1 SQVTM, CDR2 ANQGSEA. V lost 5 bases and J 1 base, leaving 14 bases between the germline ends. The CDR3 has 14 amino acids. This clonotype appeared many times. Its target is unknown. The sequence derives from a woman in her 30s in good health. This chain connects TRBV29-1 to TRBJ2-5; no reliable D call. The sample consisted of blood. CDR3 coding DNA: TGCAGCGTTCTATTAGTGAGGAGCCAAGAGACCCAGTACTTC. It translates to CSVLLVRSQETQYF.